One sample yielded the 27 T cell receptor beta chains listed below, sequenced in a study of CD8 T cells in ankylosing spondylitis. TCRdb reprocessed the 5' RACE reads via MiXCR and lists one record per CDR3 protein. This sample has about 100,000 distinct CDR3 sequences, with approximately 25% found just once. Sample: synovial fluid, either unsorted or a sorted T cell fraction (not recorded which). These receptors originate from a male donor with ankylosing spondylitis.

This clonotype was picked up a small number of times. V and J are TRBV10-1 and TRBJ2-2; D not resolved. V was clipped by 0 bases and J by 1 base, with 9 bases between them. There are 16 residues in the CDR3. The V gene's germline CDR1 is WNHNN and CDR2 SYGVQD (reference sequence). Written as DNA, the CDR3 is TGCGCCAGCAGTGAGTCGAAACCCGGGAACACCGGGGAGCTGTTTTTT. Protein product: CASSESKPGNTGELFF.

On this clonotype: Since a much larger clone is just one base distant, this may be a read error. The chain uses TRBV4-2 and TRBJ1-4; D not resolved. Germline V gives CDR1 LGHNA, CDR2 YNFKEQ. The CDR3 contains 14 residues. V lost 1 base to trimming and J lost 5 bases, with 8 bases between them. The CDR3 loop reads CASSQVHGNEKLFF. CDR3 sequence (DNA): TGTGCCAGCAGCCAAGTTCATGGCAATGAAAAACTGTTTTTT.

The table lists this clonotype with a few counts. Written as DNA, the CDR3 is TGTGCCAGCAGCCAAGATGTTTTAGCGGGAGGCACAGATACGCAGTATTTT. Its translation: CASSQDVLAGGTDTQYF. V gene TRBV4-2 combines with J gene TRBJ2-3; TRBD2 matches 9 bases. CDR1 LGHNA and CDR2 YNFKEQ come from the germline V gene. The CDR3 is made up of 17 amino acids. V lost 0 bases and J lost 1; bases outside the gene matches: 5.

This clonotype has just a few counts. The rearrangement joins TRBV7-9 to TRBJ1-1; the match to TRBD1 covers 9 bases. V shed 5 bases, J shed 1 base, and the junction held 11 bases outside the gene matches. This CDR3 has 17 residues. Per the germline V gene, CDR1 is SEHNR and CDR2 is FQNEAQ (reference sequence). The CDR3 DNA sequence: TGTGCCAGCAGCGCCCGGCGGACAGGGGAGGGGAACACTGAAGCTTTCTTT. Translation gives CASSARRTGEGNTEAFF. Combining the CDR3 with reference TRBV7-9 and TRBJ1-1 gives the whole variable domain DTGVSQNPRHKITKRGQNVTFRCDPISEHNRLYWYRQTLGQGPEFLTYFQNEAQLEKSRLLSDRFSAERPKGSFSTLEIQRTEQGDSAMYLCASSARRTGEGNTEAFFGQGTRLTVV.

The chain joins TRBV11-3 to TRBJ2-7, with TRBD2 matching over 8 bases. Germline loops: CDR1 SGHNT, CDR2 YENEEA. The CDR3 sequence is 14 residues long. Trimming cost V 5 bases and J 4 bases; bases outside gene matches: 7. The CDR3 nucleotides read TGTGCCAGCAGCCCTTCCGGGACTAGATACGAGCAGTACGTC. It is translated as CASSPSGTRYEQYV.

This clonotype has a count of ten or more. This chain uses TRBV7-2 with TRBJ2-1; unclear D gene. CDR3 length: 14 amino acids. V was clipped by 1 base and J by 7 bases, with 11 bases between them. From germline, CDR1 is SGHTA and CDR2 FQGNSA. The CDR3 DNA is TGTGCCAGCAGCTTAGTGGGTGGGGTTAATGAGCAGTTCTTC. Protein sequence: CASSLVGGVNEQFF.

V is TRBV29-1 and J is TRBJ1-2; no clear D gene. The V end was cut by 0 bases, the J end by 6 bases, with 14 bases between. Germline V gives CDR1 SQVTM, CDR2 ANQGSEA. The CDR3 spans 14 residues. CDR3 sequence: CSVEDLSPEDGYTF. The CDR3 DNA sequence: TGCAGCGTTGAAGATCTTAGCCCCGAGGATGGCTACACCTTC.

This clonotype was found a few times. The V gene is TRBV24-1, the J gene TRBJ2-1; 7 bases match TRBD2. Trimming removed 4 bases from V and 8 bases from J; junction bases left unmatched: 4. This CDR3 comprises 13 residues. Germline V gene lookup returns CDR1 KGHDR and CDR2 SFDVKD. The CDR3 here is CATSEAGLDEQFF. CDR3 nucleotide sequence: TGTGCCACCAGTGAAGCTGGACTAGATGAGCAGTTCTTC.

This chain joins TRBV5-1 and TRBJ2-2; 9 bases are shared with TRBD2. Trimming removed 7 bases from V and 5 bases from J; junction bases left unmatched: 3. CDR1 is SGHRS and CDR2 is YFSETQ in the germline V gene. The CDR3 is made up of 13 amino acids. CDR3 amino acids: CASQREVTGELFF. The CDR3 DNA sequence: TGCGCCAGCCAGCGGGAGGTTACCGGGGAGCTGTTTTTT. Variable domain in full (rest from reference TRBV5-1 and TRBJ2-2): KAGVTQTPRYLIKTRGQQVTLSCSPISGHRSVSWYQQTPGQGLQFLFEYFSETQRNKGNFPGRFSGRQFSNSRSEMNVSTLELGDSALYLCASQREVTGELFFGEGSRLTVL.

The rearrangement joins TRBV29-1 to TRBJ2-5; 8 bases agree with TRBD1. V lost 7 bases, J lost 5 bases, and 6 bases stayed unmatched. The germline gives CDR1 SQVTM, CDR2 ANQGSEA. The CDR3 sequence is 12 residues long. CDR3 bases: TGCAGCGCCCCGCAGGGGGCGGAGACCCAGTACTTC. This sequence encodes CSAPQGAETQYF.

This clonotype was observed many times. This chain joins TRBV3-1 and TRBJ2-2; 7 bases align to TRBD1. The germline V gene encodes CDR1 LGHDT and CDR2 YNNKEL (reference sequence). The V gene end was trimmed by 4 bases and the J gene end by 4 bases; junction bases not matched to a gene: 9. The CDR3 runs 16 residues. Here the CDR3 reads CASSPQTGTITGELFF. The CDR3 region has the DNA TGTGCCAGCAGCCCCCAGACAGGGACGATCACCGGGGAGCTGTTTTTT.

V is TRBV20-1 and J is TRBJ2-1; weak D call: TRBD1 (6 bases). The CDR3 runs to 15 residues. V was clipped by 6 bases and J by 1 base, with 16 bases between them. Germline V gene sequence: CDR1 DFQATT, CDR2 SNEGSKA (reference sequence). This chain's CDR3 is CSAPQGFGSYNEQFF. The CDR3 DNA sequence: TGCAGTGCCCCCCAGGGGTTTGGGTCCTACAATGAGCAGTTCTTC.

This clonotype was counted ten times or more. This chain connects TRBV20-1 to TRBJ2-2, with a tentative D call TRBD2 (5 bases). Germline CDR1 and CDR2: DFQATT and SNEGSKA (reference sequence). Trimming removed 3 bases at V and 1 base at J, with 9 bases between. This CDR3 is built from 14 residues. The CDR3 nucleotides are TGCAGTGCTAGGTTTGCGGGGAACACCGGGGAGCTGTTTTTT. This translates into CSARFAGNTGELFF.

This clonotype was observed a handful of times. V and J are TRBV20-1 and TRBJ2-3; 7 positions match TRBD2. The V gene end was trimmed by 0 bases and the J gene end by 2 bases; junction bases not matched to a gene: 8. The germline V gene has CDR1 DFQATT and CDR2 SNEGSKA (reference sequence). This CDR3 is built from 16 residues. CDR3 residues: CSARDVGDYITDTQYF. The CDR3 DNA follows: TGCAGTGCTAGAGATGTTGGGGACTATATCACAGATACGCAGTATTTT.

There are a few counts of this clonotype. Compared with germline, one end of the junction differs, possibly owing to a read error. This chain connects TRBV20-1 to TRBJ2-3, with TRBD2 matching 7 bases. Germline loops: CDR1 DFQATT, CDR2 SNEGSKA (reference sequence). The CDR3 loop spans 16 amino acids. The CDR3 spells CCARDRRRGSTDTQYF. The CDR3 region has the DNA TGCTGTGCTAGAGATCGTCGGCGGGGGAGCACAGATACGCAGTATTTT.

This clonotype was counted ten times or more. The V and J genes are TRBV20-1 and TRBJ1-1; D perhaps matches TRBD1 (5 bases). The V and J ends lost 6 bases and 4 bases respectively, with 18 bases between them. Germline V gene data show CDR1 as DFQATT and CDR2 as SNEGSKA (reference sequence). CDR3 size: 14 residues. CDR3 sequence reads: CSATGTPSGTEAFF. CDR3 nucleotides: TGCAGTGCAACCGGGACGCCAAGCGGCACTGAAGCTTTCTTT.

This clonotype was seen only a few times. The gene calls are TRBV9 and TRBJ2-1, with unresolved D. Germline V lookup: CDR1 SGDLS, CDR2 YYNGEE. The CDR3 sequence is 13 residues long. The V end was cut by 0 bases, the J end by 6 bases, with 7 bases between. CDR3 DNA sequence: TGTGCCAGCAGCGTAGCAGACTTCAATGAGCAGTTCTTC. This gives the protein CASSVADFNEQFF.

This clonotype has a handful of counts. The rearrangement joins TRBV29-1 to TRBJ1-2; D unresolved. CDR3 length equals 11 residues. Germline V gene data show CDR1 as SQVTM and CDR2 as ANQGSEA. Trimming pared 6 bases from V and 0 bases from J, leaving 5 bases between. The CDR3 region has the DNA TGCAGCGTGGAGACTAACTATGGCTACACCTTC. Its protein product is CSVETNYGYTF.

This clonotype was recorded many times. The V call is TRBV7-7, the J call TRBJ1-1; D uncertain. Looked up from germline, CDR1 is SSHAT and CDR2 is FNYEAQ (reference sequence). V lost 4 bases and J lost 0, with 6 bases in between. This CDR3 has 13 amino acids. The CDR3 loop is CASSSRLNTEAFF. The CDR3, as DNA: TGTGCCAGCAGCTCCCGGCTGAACACTGAAGCTTTCTTT. The full variable domain, rest sourced from reference TRBV7-7 and TRBJ1-1, is GAGVSQSPRYKVTKRGQDVTLRCDPISSHATLYWYQQALGQGPEFLTYFNYEAQPDKSGLPSDRFSAERPEGSISTLTIQRTEQRDSAMYRCASSSRLNTEAFFGQGTRLTVV.

The CDR3 DNA is TGTGCCAGCAGTTCATCCGGGACAGGCACCGGGGAGCTGTTTTTT. Its translation: CASSSSGTGTGELFF. The J gene is TRBJ2-2, the V gene TRBV28, with 8 bases that match TRBD1. The germline CDR1 and CDR2 sequences are MDHEN and SYDVKM. V dropped 4 bases and J dropped 4; count of bases not matched to a gene: 5. The CDR3 has 15 residues.

This clonotype was recorded many times. The chain links TRBV25-1 to TRBJ2-2; D is ambiguous. The V end was cut by 4 bases, the J end by 0 bases, with 9 bases between. This CDR3 has 15 amino acids. Per germline, CDR1 MGHDK and CDR2 SYGVNS. The CDR3 loop is CASSGISPNTGELFF. CDR3 DNA: TGTGCCAGCAGTGGGATATCCCCGAACACCGGGGAGCTGTTTTTT.

This clonotype was seen repeatedly, ten times or more. In nucleotides, the CDR3 is TGCGCCAGCAGCAGACGGACAGGTTTGCCAGATACGCAGTATTTT. Protein product: CASSRRTGLPDTQYF. The chain couples TRBV5-1 to TRBJ2-3; 7 positions match TRBD1. Germline assignment: CDR1 SGHRS and CDR2 YFSETQ. Trimming at V came to 4 bases and at J to 4 bases, leaving 9 bases not matched to a gene. This CDR3 comprises 15 residues.

The gene calls are TRBV7-6 and TRBJ2-2, with unresolved D. Germline CDR1 and CDR2: SGHVS and FNYEAQ. This CDR3 spans 13 amino acids. With 0 bases removed from V and 3 bases from J, the gap between germline ends came to 2 bases. Here the CDR3 reads CASSLAHTGELFF. The CDR3 nucleotides are TGTGCCAGCAGCTTAGCTCACACCGGGGAGCTGTTTTTT.

At least ten counts were recorded for this clonotype. The J gene is TRBJ2-1, the V gene TRBV7-8, with D maybe TRBD1 (6 bases). V was pared by 5 bases and J by 1 base, with 15 bases between. Germline loops: CDR1 SGHVS, CDR2 FQNEAQ. The CDR3 has 16 residues. The CDR3 loop is CASSQIRGRSYNEQFF. As DNA, the CDR3 is TGTGCCAGCAGCCAAATCAGGGGCCGGTCCTACAATGAGCAGTTCTTC.

This clonotype was picked up a small number of times. The chain couples TRBV20-1 to TRBJ2-1; 13 positions match TRBD2. The CDR3 contains 13 residues. Germline-derived CDR1 and CDR2 are DFQATT and SNEGSKA (reference sequence). Trimming at V came to 8 bases and at J to 7 bases, leaving 5 bases not matched to a gene. The CDR3 region is CSRTSGSVNEQFF. The CDR3 nucleotides read TGCAGTCGGACTAGCGGGAGTGTGAATGAGCAGTTCTTC.

This clonotype has just a few counts. The V call is TRBV20-1, the J call TRBJ2-5, with D maybe TRBD2 (7 bases). CDR3 length: 14 amino acids. Germline V lookup: CDR1 DFQATT, CDR2 SNEGSKA (reference sequence). The ends were cut back, 0 bases at V and 1 base at J, with 9 bases in the middle. The CDR3 bases are TGCAGTGCTAGAGATGGGGGGGCCCAAGAGACCCAGTACTTC. Translation gives CSARDGGAQETQYF.

V gene TRBV20-1 combines with J gene TRBJ2-3, with TRBD2 matching over 9 bases. The length of the CDR3 is 15 residues. V was clipped by 3 bases and J by 2 bases; unmatched bases: 6. Germline V gives CDR1 DFQATT, CDR2 SNEGSKA (reference sequence). CDR3 region: CSASNLAGPTDTQYF. The CDR3 nucleotides are TGCAGTGCTAGTAATCTAGCGGGGCCCACAGATACGCAGTATTTT.